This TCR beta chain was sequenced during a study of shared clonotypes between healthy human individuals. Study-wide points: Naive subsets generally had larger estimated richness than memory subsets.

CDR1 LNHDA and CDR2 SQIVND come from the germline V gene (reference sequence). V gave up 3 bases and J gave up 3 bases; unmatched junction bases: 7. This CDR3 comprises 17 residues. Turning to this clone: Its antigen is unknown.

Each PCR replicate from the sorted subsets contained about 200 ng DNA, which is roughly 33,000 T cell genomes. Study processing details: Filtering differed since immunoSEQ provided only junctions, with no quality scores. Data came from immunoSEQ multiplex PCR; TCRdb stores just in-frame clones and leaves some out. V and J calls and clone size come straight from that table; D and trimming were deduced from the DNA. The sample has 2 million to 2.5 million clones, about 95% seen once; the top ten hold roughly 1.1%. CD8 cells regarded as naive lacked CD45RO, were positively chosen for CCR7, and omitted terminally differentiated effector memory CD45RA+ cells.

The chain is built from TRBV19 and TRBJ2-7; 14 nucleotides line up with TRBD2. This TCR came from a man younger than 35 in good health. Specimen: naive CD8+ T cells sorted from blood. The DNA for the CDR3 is TGTGCCAGTAGTATCTACCATGGACTAGCGGGAGGCTACGAGCAGTACTTC. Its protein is CASSIYHGLAGGYEQYF. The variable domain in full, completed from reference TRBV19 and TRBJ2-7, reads DGGITQSPKYLFRKEGQNVTLSCEQNLNHDAMYWYRQDPGQGLRLIYYSQIVNDFQKGDIAEGYSVSREKKESFPLTVTSAQKNPTAFYLCASSIYHGLAGGYEQYFGPGTRLTVT.